Below, 27 T cell receptor beta chains from the same sample are listed, as sequenced in a study of cytomegalovirus exposure and HLA in healthy donors. The PCR made use of 60 Vbeta and 13 Jbeta primers. TCRdb's table, derived via immunoSEQ multiplex PCR, lists solely in-frame clones and lacks some. The data show about 120,000 clones, 75% to 90% seen once. Sequencing was performed on PBMCs. The receptor set was obtained from a man younger than 40 in good health and CMV-seronegative.

The chain joins TRBV5-6 to TRBJ2-1, with D tentatively TRBD1 (6 bases). Between the trimmed V and J ends, which lost 0 bases and 5 bases, there was a span of 15 bases. Germline V gene sequence: CDR1 SGHDT, CDR2 YYEEEE. The CDR3 runs 16 residues. The CDR3 protein is CASSLAQGAVDNEQFF. CDR3 sequence (DNA): TGTGCCAGCAGCTTGGCACAGGGCGCTGTGGACAATGAGCAGTTCTTC.

CDR3 DNA sequence: TGTGCCAGCAGCTTAGTAGCATTAGGGGGGGTCGATGAGCAGTTCTTC. This sequence encodes CASSLVALGGVDEQFF. This rearrangement joins TRBV7-2 to TRBJ2-1, with a weak D call TRBD2 (7 bases). The germline V and J ends were trimmed by 1 base and 8 bases, with 18 bases remaining between them. Germline lookup yields CDR1 SGHTA and CDR2 FQGNSA. This CDR3 region has 16 residues.

This clone was found once. This chain joins TRBV28 and TRBJ1-6; perhaps TRBD1 as D (5 bases). Germline loops: CDR1 MDHEN, CDR2 SYDVKM. V was clipped by 7 bases and J by 8 bases, with 24 bases between them. This CDR3 contains 17 residues. CDR3 region: CASTGRPGGEEDSPLHF. The DNA of the CDR3 is TGTGCCAGCACCGGACGGCCGGGAGGGGAAGAAGATTCACCCCTCCACTTT.

The rearrangement joins TRBV5-4 to TRBJ2-1, with 7 bases identical to TRBD2. Per the germline V gene, CDR1 is SGHNT and CDR2 is YYREEE (reference sequence). V trimming: 3 bases; J trimming: 7 bases; junction bases outside the gene matches: 4. The CDR3 runs to 13 residues. The CDR3 DNA reads TGTGCCAGCAGCTCCCGGGACTATAATGAGCAGTTCTTC. It codes for CASSSRDYNEQFF.

V is TRBV28 and J is TRBJ1-1; D uncertain. Germline CDR1 is MDHEN and CDR2 is SYDVKM. V gave up 5 bases and J gave up 0 bases, with 10 bases separating them. The CDR3 has 14 amino acids. CDR3 in DNA: TGTGCCAGCAGTCCGGCAGGAATGAACACTGAAGCTTTCTTT. Its protein product is CASSPAGMNTEAFF.

V and J are TRBV29-1 and TRBJ2-1; 7 bases are shared with TRBD1. CDR1 and CDR2 from the germline V gene are SQVTM and ANQGSEA. J was trimmed by 5 bases and V by 3 bases; bases with no gene match: 7. The CDR3 length is 14 residues. This chain's CDR3 is CSVDIGTVDNEQFF. The CDR3 DNA is TGCAGCGTTGATATTGGGACAGTCGACAATGAGCAGTTCTTC.

This clone is a singleton in its sample. This chain joins TRBV9 and TRBJ2-5, with 7 bases matching TRBD1. The CDR3 is 14 amino acids. After removal of 3 bases from V and 7 bases from J, the junction contained 9 bases not matched to a gene. In germline, CDR1 is SGDLS, CDR2 YYNGEE. The CDR3 loop is CASSEGTVSPTQYF. The CDR3 coding sequence is TGTGCCAGCAGCGAGGGGACAGTCTCTCCGACCCAGTACTTC.

This clone has more than one count but fewer than ten. The gene calls are TRBV2 and TRBJ2-7, with D tentatively TRBD1 (6 bases). Trimming took 2 bases from V and 0 from J, leaving 8 bases between them. CDR1 is SNHLY, CDR2 FYNNEI, per germline. CDR3 size: 14 residues. CDR3 sequence reads: CASSENRDSYEQYF. CDR3 coding DNA: TGTGCCAGCAGTGAAAACAGGGACTCCTACGAGCAGTACTTC. Filled out from reference TRBV2 and TRBJ2-7, the complete variable domain reads EPEVTQTPSHQVTQMGQEVILRCVPISNHLYFYWYRQILGQKVEFLVSFYNNEISEKSEIFDDQFSVERPDGSNFTLKIRSTKLEDSAMYFCASSENRDSYEQYFGPGTRLTVT.

The chain couples TRBV6-1 to TRBJ2-5; 10 nucleotides agree with TRBD2. Trimming took 2 bases from V and 2 from J; bases not matched to a gene: 8. The CDR3 has 17 amino acids. CDR1 is MNHNS, CDR2 SASEGT, per germline. The CDR3 nucleotides are TGTGCCAGCAGTGAACACAGCGGGGGGGCCCAGCAAGAGACCCAGTACTTC. Translating gives CASSEHSGGAQQETQYF.

The rearrangement uses TRBV5-1 and TRBJ2-2, with unresolved D. CDR3 length: 14 amino acids. CDR1 is SGHRS and CDR2 is YFSETQ in the germline V gene. The ends were cut back, 4 bases at V and 3 bases at J, with 10 bases in the middle. The CDR3 protein is CASSAGAYTGELFF. The CDR3 nucleotides are TGCGCCAGCAGCGCTGGAGCTTACACCGGGGAGCTGTTTTTT.

The CDR3 nucleotides are TGTGCCAGCAGTGATCCTAGCGGGGGGGCCAGAACCGGGGAGCTGTTTTTT. It encodes CASSDPSGGARTGELFF. The chain combines TRBV25-1 with TRBJ2-2, with TRBD2 identical over 12 bases. Germline values: CDR1 MGHDK, CDR2 SYGVNS. The CDR3 runs 17 residues. V lost 3 bases, J lost 5 bases, and 7 bases stayed unmatched.

This chain joins TRBV4-2 and TRBJ2-5; 9 bases map to TRBD1. The J call is in doubt because the DNA end fits TRBJ2-7 better. The CDR3 sequence is 15 residues long. Germline V lookup: CDR1 LGHNA, CDR2 YNFKEQ. DNA of the CDR3: TGTGCCAGCAGCCTCGACAGGGGGAGCTCCTACGAGCAGTACTTC. Protein product: CASSLDRGSSYEQYF.

This clone has just one count. The rearrangement links TRBV5-1 to TRBJ2-2; the match to TRBD1 covers 9 bases. Trimming removed 1 base from V and 4 bases from J; junction bases left unmatched: 5. CDR3 size: 16 residues. Germline V gene lookup returns CDR1 SGHRS and CDR2 YFSETQ. CDR3 in amino acids: CASSLSVGQGTGELFF. CDR3 DNA: TGCGCCAGCAGCTTGTCGGTGGGACAGGGCACCGGGGAGCTGTTTTTT. The whole variable domain, filled in from reference TRBV5-1 and TRBJ2-2, reads KAGVTQTPRYLIKTRGQQVTLSCSPISGHRSVSWYQQTPGQGLQFLFEYFSETQRNKGNFPGRFSGRQFSNSRSEMNVSTLELGDSALYLCASSLSVGQGTGELFFGEGSRLTVL.

This clone appeared a single time. V and J are TRBV28 and TRBJ2-7; no clear D gene. Germline assignment: CDR1 MDHEN and CDR2 SYDVKM. Between the trimmed V and J ends, which lost 2 bases and 5 bases, there was a span of 13 bases. The CDR3 sequence is 14 residues long. The CDR3 DNA reads TGTGCCAGCAGTTTACCTGGAGTGATCCACGAGCAGTACTTC. Residues: CASSLPGVIHEQYF. Using reference TRBV28 and TRBJ2-7 for the parts outside the CDR3, the full variable domain is DVKVTQSSRYLVKRTGEKVFLECVQDMDHENMFWYRQDPGLGLRLIYFSYDVKMKEKGDIPEGYSVSREKKERFSLILESASTNQTSMYLCASSLPGVIHEQYFGPGTRLTVT.

The CDR3 DNA reads as TGTGCCAGCAGTGAAGCCGGGGGCGGGGGCGTCCTCACAGATACGCAGTATTTT. This codes for CASSEAGGGGVLTDTQYF. This sequence joins TRBV6-1 and TRBJ2-3, with D maybe TRBD2 (7 bases). This CDR3 has 18 residues. The ends were cut back, 0 bases at V and 2 bases at J, with 18 bases in the middle. Germline loops: CDR1 MNHNS, CDR2 SASEGT.

J is TRBJ1-1 and V is TRBV6-5; 10 nucleotides agree with TRBD1. The V gene end was trimmed by 6 bases and the J gene end by 11 bases; junction bases not matched to a gene: 9. The germline V gene has CDR1 MNHEY and CDR2 SVGAGI. The CDR3 extends over 13 amino acids. In DNA, the CDR3 is TGTGCCAGCAGCGTCGACAGGGGGCGGGGGGCTTTCTTT. Protein product: CASSVDRGRGAFF.

This sequence joins TRBV30 and TRBJ2-7, with a possible D match to TRBD2 (5 bases). This CDR3 comprises 15 residues. The V and J ends lost 0 bases and 6 bases respectively, with 18 bases between them. Germline CDR1 and CDR2: GTSNPN and SVGIG (reference sequence). DNA for the CDR3: TGTGCCTGGAGTGTTTTGGGGAGTTGGCTACGCGAGCAGTACTTC. This translates into CAWSVLGSWLREQYF.

This sequence joins TRBV19 and TRBJ1-5, with D possibly being TRBD1 (6 bases). The CDR3 is 14 residues long. The V end lost 3 bases, the J end lost 6 bases, and 12 bases lay between the germline ends. From germline, CDR1 is LNHDA and CDR2 SQIVND (reference sequence). Written as DNA, the CDR3 is TGTGCCAGTAGTATCCCAGGGGCGGGTCAGCCCCAGCATTTT. This encodes CASSIPGAGQPQHF.

On this clone itself: Other DNA variants within this sample encode the same CDR3. This chain links TRBV11-2 with TRBJ1-5, with 8 bases aligning to TRBD1. The CDR3 runs 14 residues. Germline values: CDR1 SGHAT, CDR2 FQNNGV. V lost 5 bases, J lost 10 bases, and 10 bases stayed unmatched. This CDR3 reads CASSRQGPPSPQHF. The CDR3 nucleotides are TGTGCCAGCAGCCGACAGGGGCCTCCAAGCCCCCAGCATTTT.

The chain employs TRBV28 and TRBJ2-5, with 15 bases identical to TRBD2. V lost 10 bases, J lost 1 base, and 7 bases stayed unmatched. The CDR3 consists of 16 residues. Germline V gene sequence: CDR1 MDHEN, CDR2 SYDVKM. The CDR3 DNA follows: TGTGCCACTACTCCGGGACTAGCGGGGGGCCAAGAGACCCAGTACTTC. Its protein product is CATTPGLAGGQETQYF.

The CDR3 sequence is CASSPAMFRYVTEAFF. CDR3 nucleotides: TGTGCCAGCAGTCCCGCTATGTTTAGATACGTGACTGAAGCTTTCTTT. The chain carries TRBV27 and TRBJ1-1; D not resolved. Trimming removed 5 bases at V and 5 bases at J, with 21 bases between. The CDR3 extends over 16 amino acids. Germline CDR1 MNHEY, CDR2 SMNVEV (reference sequence).

The V and J genes are TRBV9 and TRBJ2-2; a possible D gene is TRBD2 (6 bases). V was shortened by 0 bases and J by 5 bases, with 20 bases between the two germline ends. This CDR3 region has 18 residues. Germline CDR1 and CDR2: SGDLS and YYNGEE. This CDR3 is CASSVDPLGRGVTGELFF. The CDR3 DNA reads TGTGCCAGCAGCGTAGACCCTCTGGGGCGGGGTGTGACCGGGGAGCTGTTTTTT. The full variable domain, rest sourced from reference TRBV9 and TRBJ2-2, is DSGVTQTPKHLITATGQRVTLRCSPRSGDLSVYWYQQSLDQGLQFLIQYYNGEERAKGNILERFSAQQFPDLHSELNLSSLELGDSALYFCASSVDPLGRGVTGELFFGEGSRLTVL.

This clone appeared a few times. The chain has TRBV5-1 and TRBJ1-2; 12 bases agree with TRBD1. Germline lookup yields CDR1 SGHRS and CDR2 YFSETQ. J was trimmed by 7 bases and V by 4 bases; bases with no gene match: 8. The CDR3 sequence is 15 residues long. In nucleotides, the CDR3 is TGCGCCAGCAGCCGATCCGGGACAGGGGGCTCTGGCTACACCTTC. This gives the protein CASSRSGTGGSGYTF.

The chain has TRBV5-8 and TRBJ2-1; D gene uncertain. This CDR3 comprises 12 residues. Germline V lookup: CDR1 SGHTS, CDR2 YDEGEE. V lost 4 bases and J lost 3, with 5 bases in between. CDR3 in DNA: TGTGCCAGCAGCCCCTACTACAATGAGCAGTTCTTC. This translates into CASSPYYNEQFF.

The rearrangement links TRBV5-1 to TRBJ2-3, with TRBD1 as a possible D gene (7 bases). The CDR3 length is 14 residues. V was pared by 4 bases and J by 5 bases, with 14 bases between. CDR1 and CDR2 from the germline V gene are SGHRS and YFSETQ. In nucleotides, the CDR3 is TGCGCCAGCAGCCGGGGGACAGCCGAAGATACGCAGTATTTT. Amino acid sequence: CASSRGTAEDTQYF.

The chain employs TRBV13 and TRBJ2-7; no firm D call. The CDR3 is 14 amino acids. Germline CDR1 and CDR2: PRHDT and FYEKMQ (reference sequence). Trimming stripped 0 bases from V and 2 bases from J, with 8 bases between. The chain's CDR3 is CASSLGEETYEQYF. CDR3 sequence (DNA): TGTGCCAGCAGCTTAGGTGAGGAAACCTACGAGCAGTACTTC.

This clone was picked up a small number of times. This rearrangement joins TRBV7-9 to TRBJ1-2, with 7 bases aligning to TRBD1. Germline assignment: CDR1 SEHNR and CDR2 FQNEAQ (reference sequence). V shed 1 base, J shed 8 bases, and the junction held 10 bases outside the gene matches. CDR3 length: 15 residues. CDR3 region: CASSLGGTAALGYTF. The CDR3 DNA reads as TGTGCCAGCAGCTTAGGAGGGACAGCGGCCCTAGGCTACACCTTC. Combining the CDR3 with reference TRBV7-9 and TRBJ1-2 gives the whole variable domain DTGVSQNPRHKITKRGQNVTFRCDPISEHNRLYWYRQTLGQGPEFLTYFQNEAQLEKSRLLSDRFSAERPKGSFSTLEIQRTEQGDSAMYLCASSLGGTAALGYTFGSGTRLTVV.